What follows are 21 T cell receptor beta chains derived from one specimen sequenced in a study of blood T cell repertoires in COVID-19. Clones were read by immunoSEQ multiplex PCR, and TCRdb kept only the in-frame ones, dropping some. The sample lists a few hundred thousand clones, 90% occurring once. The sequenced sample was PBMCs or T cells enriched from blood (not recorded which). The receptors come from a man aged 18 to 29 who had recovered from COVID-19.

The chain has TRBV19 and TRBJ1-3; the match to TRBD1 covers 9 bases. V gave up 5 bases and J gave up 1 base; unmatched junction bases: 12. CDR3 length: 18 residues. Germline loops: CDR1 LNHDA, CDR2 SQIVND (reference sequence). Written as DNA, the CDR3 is TGTGCCAGTAGTCATACCGGGACAGGGTATCATTCTGGAAACACCATATATTTT. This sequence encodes CASSHTGTGYHSGNTIYF.

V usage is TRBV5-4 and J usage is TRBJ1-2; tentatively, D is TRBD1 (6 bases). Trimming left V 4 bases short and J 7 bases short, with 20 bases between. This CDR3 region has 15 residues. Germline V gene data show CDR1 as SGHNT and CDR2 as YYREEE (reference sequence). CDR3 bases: TGTGCCAGCAGCGCAAGAACAGGGAGTCAGGCTGGCTACACCTTC. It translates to CASSARTGSQAGYTF.

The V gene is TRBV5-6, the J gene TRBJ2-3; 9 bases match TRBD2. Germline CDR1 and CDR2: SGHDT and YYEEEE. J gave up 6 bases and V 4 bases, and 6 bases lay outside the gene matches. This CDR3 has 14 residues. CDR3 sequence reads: CASSLSGSHDTQYF. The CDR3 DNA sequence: TGTGCCAGCAGCCTTAGCGGGAGCCATGATACGCAGTATTTT.

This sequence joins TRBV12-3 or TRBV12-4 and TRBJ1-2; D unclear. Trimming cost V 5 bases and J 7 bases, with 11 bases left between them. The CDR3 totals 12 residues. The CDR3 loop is CASSLDLGGYTF. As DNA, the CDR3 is TGTGCCAGCAGTCTCGACTTGGGTGGCTACACCTTC.

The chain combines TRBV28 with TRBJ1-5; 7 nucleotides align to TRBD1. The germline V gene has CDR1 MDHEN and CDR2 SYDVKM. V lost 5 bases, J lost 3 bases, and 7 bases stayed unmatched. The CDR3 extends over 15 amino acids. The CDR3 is CASSLLQGNNQPQHF. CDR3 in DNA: TGTGCCAGCAGTCTGTTACAGGGGAACAATCAGCCCCAGCATTTT.

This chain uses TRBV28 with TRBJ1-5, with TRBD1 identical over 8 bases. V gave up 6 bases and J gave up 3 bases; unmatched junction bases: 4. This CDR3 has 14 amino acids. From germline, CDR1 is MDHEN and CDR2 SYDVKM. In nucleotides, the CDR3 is TGTGCCAGCAGGGACAGGGCCCTCAATCAGCCCCAGCATTTT. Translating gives CASRDRALNQPQHF.

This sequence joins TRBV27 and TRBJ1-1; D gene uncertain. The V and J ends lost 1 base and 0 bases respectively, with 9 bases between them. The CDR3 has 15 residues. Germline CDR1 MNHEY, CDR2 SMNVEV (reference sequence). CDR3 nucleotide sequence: TGTGCCAGCAGTTTATTTGGCGGGTTGAACACTGAAGCTTTCTTT. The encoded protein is CASSLFGGLNTEAFF.

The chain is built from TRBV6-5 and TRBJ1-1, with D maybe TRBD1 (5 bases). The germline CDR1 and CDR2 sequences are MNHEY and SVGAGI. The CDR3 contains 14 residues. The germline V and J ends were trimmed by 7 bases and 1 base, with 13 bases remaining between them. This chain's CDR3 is CASITPGQNTEAFF. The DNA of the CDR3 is TGTGCCAGCATTACCCCAGGACAGAACACTGAAGCTTTCTTT.

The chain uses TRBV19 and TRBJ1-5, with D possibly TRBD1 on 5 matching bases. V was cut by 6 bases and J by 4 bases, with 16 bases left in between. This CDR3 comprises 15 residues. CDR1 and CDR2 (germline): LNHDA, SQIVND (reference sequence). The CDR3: CASSPGRGRNQPQHF. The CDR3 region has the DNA TGTGCCAGTAGCCCCGGGAGGGGAAGAAATCAGCCCCAGCATTTT.

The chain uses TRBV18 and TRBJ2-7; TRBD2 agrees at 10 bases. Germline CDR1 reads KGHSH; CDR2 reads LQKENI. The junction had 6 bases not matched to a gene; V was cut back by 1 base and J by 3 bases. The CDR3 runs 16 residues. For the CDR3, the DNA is TGTGCCAGCTCACCACGTCTAGCGGGAGTCATCTACGAGCAGTACTTC. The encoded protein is CASSPRLAGVIYEQYF.

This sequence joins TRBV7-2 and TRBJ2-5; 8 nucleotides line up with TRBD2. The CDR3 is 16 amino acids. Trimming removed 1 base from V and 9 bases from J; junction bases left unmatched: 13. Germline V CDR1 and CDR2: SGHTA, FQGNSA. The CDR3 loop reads CASSLEGSGDVAPQYF. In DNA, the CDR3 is TGTGCCAGCAGCTTAGAGGGTAGCGGGGACGTGGCGCCCCAGTACTTC.

The CDR3 protein is CASRPGDLEAFF. The CDR3 DNA reads as TGCGCCAGCAGACCAGGGGACCTTGAAGCTTTCTTT. The V gene is TRBV10-2, the J gene TRBJ1-1, with TRBD1 as a possible D gene (6 bases). CDR1 is WSHSY and CDR2 is SAAADI in the germline V gene. The V and J ends lost 6 bases and 7 bases respectively, with 12 bases between them. The CDR3 has 12 residues.

The CDR3 reads CAWSVTGTGELFF. CDR3 coding DNA: TGTGCCTGGAGTGTGACAGGGACCGGGGAGCTGTTTTTT. The rearrangement joins TRBV30 to TRBJ2-2; TRBD1 aligns across 7 bases. Per germline, CDR1 GTSNPN and CDR2 SVGIG (reference sequence). With 0 bases clipped from V and 5 bases from J, the junction kept 0 bases outside the gene matches. The CDR3 contains 13 residues.

The CDR3 region is CAWIEDSLNTEAFF. CDR3 DNA: TGTGCCTGGATCGAAGACAGCCTGAACACTGAAGCTTTCTTT. The rearrangement links TRBV30 to TRBJ1-1, with D perhaps matching TRBD1 (5 bases). This CDR3 spans 14 amino acids. The germline CDR1 and CDR2 sequences are GTSNPN and SVGIG (reference sequence). Deletions cut 4 bases from V and 0 bases from J, with 12 bases between. Full variable domain (outside the CDR3, taken from reference TRBV30 and TRBJ1-1): SQTIHQWPATLVQPVGSPLSLECTVEGTSNPNLYWYRQAAGRGLQLLFYSVGIGQISSEVPQNLSASRPQDRQFILSSKKLLLSDSGFYLCAWIEDSLNTEAFFGQGTRLTVV.

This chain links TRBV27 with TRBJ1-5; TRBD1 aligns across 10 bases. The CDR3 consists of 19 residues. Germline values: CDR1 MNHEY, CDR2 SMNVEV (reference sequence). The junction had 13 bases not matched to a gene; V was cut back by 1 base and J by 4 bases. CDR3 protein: CASSLYPPRGTGANQPQHF. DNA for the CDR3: TGTGCCAGCAGTTTATATCCCCCCAGAGGGACAGGGGCTAATCAGCCCCAGCATTTT.

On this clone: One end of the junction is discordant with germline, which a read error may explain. CDR3 protein: CSVDSVVF. CDR3 coding DNA: TGCAGCGTTGATAGCGTAGTCTTC. The genes are TRBV29-1 and TRBJ2-1; TRBD2 might be the D (5 bases). The germline gives CDR1 SQVTM, CDR2 ANQGSEA. The CDR3 is 8 residues long.

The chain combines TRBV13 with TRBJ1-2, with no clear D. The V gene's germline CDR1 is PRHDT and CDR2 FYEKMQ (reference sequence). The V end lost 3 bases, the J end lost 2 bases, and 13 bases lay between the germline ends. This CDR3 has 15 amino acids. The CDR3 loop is CASSLGSGVNYGYTF. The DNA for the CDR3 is TGTGCCAGCAGCTTGGGGAGTGGGGTAAACTATGGCTACACCTTC.

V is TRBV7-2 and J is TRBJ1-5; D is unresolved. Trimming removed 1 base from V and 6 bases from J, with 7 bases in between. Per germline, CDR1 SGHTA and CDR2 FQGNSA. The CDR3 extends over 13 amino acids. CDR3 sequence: CASSLEAAQPQHF. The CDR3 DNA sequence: TGTGCCAGCAGCTTAGAGGCGGCTCAGCCCCAGCATTTT. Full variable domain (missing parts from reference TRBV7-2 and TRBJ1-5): GAGVSQSPSNKVTEKGKDVELRCDPISGHTALYWYRQSLGQGLEFLIYFQGNSAPDKSGLPSDRFSAERTGGSVSTLTIQRTQQEDSAVYLCASSLEAAQPQHFGDGTRLSIL.

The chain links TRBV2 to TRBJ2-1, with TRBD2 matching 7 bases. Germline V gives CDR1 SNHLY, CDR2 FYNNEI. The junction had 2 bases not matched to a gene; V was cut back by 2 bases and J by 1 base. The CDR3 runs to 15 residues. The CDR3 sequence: CASSELAASYNEQFF. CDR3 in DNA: TGTGCCAGCAGTGAACTAGCGGCGTCCTACAATGAGCAGTTCTTC.

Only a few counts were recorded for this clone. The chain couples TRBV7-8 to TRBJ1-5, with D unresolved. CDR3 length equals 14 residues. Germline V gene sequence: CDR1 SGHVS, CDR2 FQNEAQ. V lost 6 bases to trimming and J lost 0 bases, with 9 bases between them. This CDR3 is CASSPTDSNQPQHF. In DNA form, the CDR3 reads TGTGCCAGCAGTCCTACAGATAGCAATCAGCCCCAGCATTTT.

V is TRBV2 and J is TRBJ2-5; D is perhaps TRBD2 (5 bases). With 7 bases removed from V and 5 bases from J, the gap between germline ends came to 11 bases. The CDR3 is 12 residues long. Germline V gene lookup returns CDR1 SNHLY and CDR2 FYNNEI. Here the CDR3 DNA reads TGTGCCAGCAAGGGTTGGGAGGAGACCCAGTACTTC. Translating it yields CASKGWEETQYF.